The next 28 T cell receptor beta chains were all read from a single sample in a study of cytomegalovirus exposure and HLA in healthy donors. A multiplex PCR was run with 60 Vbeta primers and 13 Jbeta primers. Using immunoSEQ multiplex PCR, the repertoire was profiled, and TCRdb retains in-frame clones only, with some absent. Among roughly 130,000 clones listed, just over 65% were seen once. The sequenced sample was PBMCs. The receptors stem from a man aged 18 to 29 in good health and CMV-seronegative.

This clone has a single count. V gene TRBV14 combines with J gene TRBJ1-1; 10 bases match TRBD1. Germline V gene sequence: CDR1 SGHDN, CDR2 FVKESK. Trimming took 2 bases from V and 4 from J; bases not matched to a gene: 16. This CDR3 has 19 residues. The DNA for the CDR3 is TGTGCCAGCAGCCAATACTCCGGGACAGGGGTAGGTCGCGGCACTGAAGCTTTCTTT. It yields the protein CASSQYSGTGVGRGTEAFF.

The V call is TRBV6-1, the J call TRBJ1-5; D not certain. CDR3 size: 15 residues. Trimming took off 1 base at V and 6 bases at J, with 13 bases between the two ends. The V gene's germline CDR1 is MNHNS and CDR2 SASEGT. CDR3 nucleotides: TGTGCCAGCAGTGAAGAAGCCGGGTTGTTTCAGCCCCAGCATTTT. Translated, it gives CASSEEAGLFQPQHF.

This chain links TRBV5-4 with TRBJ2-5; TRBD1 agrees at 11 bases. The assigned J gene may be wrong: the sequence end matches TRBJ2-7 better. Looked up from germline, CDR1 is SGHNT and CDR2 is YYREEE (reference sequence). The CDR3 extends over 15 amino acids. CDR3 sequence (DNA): TGTGCCAGCAGCTCCAGACCGGGACAGGGGGACGAGCAGTACTTC. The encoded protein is CASSSRPGQGDEQYF.

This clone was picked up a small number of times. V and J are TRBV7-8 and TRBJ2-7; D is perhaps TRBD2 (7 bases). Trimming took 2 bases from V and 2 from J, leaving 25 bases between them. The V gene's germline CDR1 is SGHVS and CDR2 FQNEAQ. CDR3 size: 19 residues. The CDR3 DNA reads TGTGCCAGCAGCTTACGGAGGTTCGGGGGCGGGAGTGTTACCTACGAGCAGTACTTC. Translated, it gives CASSLRRFGGGSVTYEQYF.

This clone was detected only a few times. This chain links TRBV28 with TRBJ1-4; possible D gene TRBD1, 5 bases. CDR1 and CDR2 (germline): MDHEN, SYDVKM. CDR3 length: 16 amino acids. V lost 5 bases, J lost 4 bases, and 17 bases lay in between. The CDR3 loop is CASSGMSRDYNEKLFF. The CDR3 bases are TGTGCCAGCAGTGGTATGTCCCGGGACTATAATGAAAAACTGTTTTTT. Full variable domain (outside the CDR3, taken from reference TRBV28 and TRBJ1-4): DVKVTQSSRYLVKRTGEKVFLECVQDMDHENMFWYRQDPGLGLRLIYFSYDVKMKEKGDIPEGYSVSREKKERFSLILESASTNQTSMYLCASSGMSRDYNEKLFFGSGTQLSVL.

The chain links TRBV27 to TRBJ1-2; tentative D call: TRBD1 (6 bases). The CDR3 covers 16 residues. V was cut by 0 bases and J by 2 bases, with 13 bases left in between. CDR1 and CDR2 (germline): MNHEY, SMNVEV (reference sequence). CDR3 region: CASSLSGPGTNYGYTF. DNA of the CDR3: TGTGCCAGCAGTTTATCGGGACCCGGGACAAACTATGGCTACACCTTC.

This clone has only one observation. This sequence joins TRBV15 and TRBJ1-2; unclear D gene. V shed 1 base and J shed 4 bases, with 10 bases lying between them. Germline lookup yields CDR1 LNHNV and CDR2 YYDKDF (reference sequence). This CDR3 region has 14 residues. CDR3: CATSRVDKTYGYTF. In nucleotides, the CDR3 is TGTGCCACCAGCAGAGTTGACAAGACCTATGGCTACACCTTC.

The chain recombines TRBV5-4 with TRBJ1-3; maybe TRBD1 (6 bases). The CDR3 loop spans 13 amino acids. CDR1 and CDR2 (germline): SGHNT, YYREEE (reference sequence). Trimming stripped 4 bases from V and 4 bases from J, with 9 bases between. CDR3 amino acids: CASSIGQGNTIYF. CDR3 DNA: TGTGCCAGCAGCATCGGACAGGGAAACACCATATATTTT.

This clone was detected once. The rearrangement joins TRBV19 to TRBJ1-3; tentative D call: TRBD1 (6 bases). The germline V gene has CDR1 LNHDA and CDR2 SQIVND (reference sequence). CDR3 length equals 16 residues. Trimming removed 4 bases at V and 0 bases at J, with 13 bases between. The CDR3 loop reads CASSTNRELSGNTIYF. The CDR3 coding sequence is TGTGCCAGTAGTACCAACAGGGAACTCTCTGGAAACACCATATATTTT.

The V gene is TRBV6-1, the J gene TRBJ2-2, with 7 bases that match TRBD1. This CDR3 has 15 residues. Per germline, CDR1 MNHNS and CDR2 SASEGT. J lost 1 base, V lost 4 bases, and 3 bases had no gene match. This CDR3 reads CASSARQGNTGELFF. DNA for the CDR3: TGTGCCAGCAGTGCTCGACAGGGGAACACCGGGGAGCTGTTTTTT.

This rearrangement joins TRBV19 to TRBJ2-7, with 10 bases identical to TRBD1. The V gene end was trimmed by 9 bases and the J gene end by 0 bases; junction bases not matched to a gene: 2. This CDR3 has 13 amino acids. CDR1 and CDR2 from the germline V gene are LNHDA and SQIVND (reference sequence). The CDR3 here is CASRQGASYEQYF. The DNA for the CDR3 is TGTGCCAGCCGACAGGGGGCCTCCTACGAGCAGTACTTC.

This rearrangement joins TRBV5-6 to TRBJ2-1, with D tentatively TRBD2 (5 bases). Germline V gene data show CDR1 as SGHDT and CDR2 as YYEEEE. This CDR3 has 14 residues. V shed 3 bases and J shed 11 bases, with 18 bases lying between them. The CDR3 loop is CASSSRAVTMKQFF. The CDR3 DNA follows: TGTGCCAGCAGCTCTAGAGCGGTAACAATGAAGCAGTTCTTC.

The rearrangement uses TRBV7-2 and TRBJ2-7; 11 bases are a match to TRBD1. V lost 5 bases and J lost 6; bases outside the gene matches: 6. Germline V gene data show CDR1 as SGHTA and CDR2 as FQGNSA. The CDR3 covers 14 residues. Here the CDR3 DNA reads TGTGCCAGCAGCCCATCCGGGACAGGGGGCGAGCAGTACTTC. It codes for CASSPSGTGGEQYF.

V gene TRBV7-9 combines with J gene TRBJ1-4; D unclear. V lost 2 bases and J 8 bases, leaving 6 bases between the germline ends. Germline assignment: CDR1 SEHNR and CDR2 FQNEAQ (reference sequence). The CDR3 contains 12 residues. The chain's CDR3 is CASSLMGEKLFF. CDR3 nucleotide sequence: TGTGCCAGCAGCTTAATGGGCGAAAAACTGTTTTTT.

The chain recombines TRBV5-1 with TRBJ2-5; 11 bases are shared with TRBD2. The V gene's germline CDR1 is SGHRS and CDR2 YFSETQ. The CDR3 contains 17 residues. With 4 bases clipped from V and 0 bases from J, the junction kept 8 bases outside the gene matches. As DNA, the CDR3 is TGCGCCAGCAGCCTAGGACTAGCGGGCGAGTACCAAGAGACCCAGTACTTC. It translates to CASSLGLAGEYQETQYF.

CDR3 loop: CASSDRDRGLWMNTEAFF. In nucleotides, the CDR3 is TGTGCCAGTAGTGACCGGGACAGGGGGCTTTGGATGAACACTGAAGCTTTCTTT. The rearrangement joins TRBV19 to TRBJ1-1; TRBD1 agrees at 12 bases. CDR1 is LNHDA, CDR2 SQIVND, per germline (reference sequence). Germline trimming cut 5 bases from V and 0 bases from J; bases unmatched to any gene: 10. The CDR3 covers 18 residues.

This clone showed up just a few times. The CDR3 DNA reads as TGCAGCGTTGAAGCTCCTGGGGCCAACGTCCTGACTTTC. Translating gives CSVEAPGANVLTF. The V and J genes are TRBV29-1 and TRBJ2-6, with no clear D. This CDR3 is 13 amino acids long. Germline V gene sequence: CDR1 SQVTM, CDR2 ANQGSEA. Trimming stripped 1 base from V and 2 bases from J, with 3 bases between.

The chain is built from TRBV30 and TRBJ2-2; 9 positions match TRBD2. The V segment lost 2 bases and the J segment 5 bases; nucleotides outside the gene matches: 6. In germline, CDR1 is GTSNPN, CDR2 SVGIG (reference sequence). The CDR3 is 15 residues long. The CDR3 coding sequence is TGTGCCTGGAGTATTAGCGGGAGAAGGACCGGGGAGCTGTTTTTT. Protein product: CAWSISGRRTGELFF. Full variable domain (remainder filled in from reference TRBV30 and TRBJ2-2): SQTIHQWPATLVQPVGSPLSLECTVEGTSNPNLYWYRQAAGRGLQLLFYSVGIGQISSEVPQNLSASRPQDRQFILSSKKLLLSDSGFYLCAWSISGRRTGELFFGEGSRLTVL.

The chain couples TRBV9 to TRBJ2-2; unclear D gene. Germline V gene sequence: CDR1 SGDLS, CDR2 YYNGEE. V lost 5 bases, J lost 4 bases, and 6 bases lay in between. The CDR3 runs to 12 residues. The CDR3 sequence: CASSLRTGELFF. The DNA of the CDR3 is TGTGCCAGCAGTCTTCGCACCGGGGAGCTGTTTTTT.

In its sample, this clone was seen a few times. CDR3 sequence: CASSEGRDFDTQYF. CDR3 DNA sequence: TGCGCCAGCAGTGAGGGCCGGGACTTTGATACGCAGTATTTT. The gene calls are TRBV10-1 and TRBJ2-3, with D possibly matching TRBD2 (6 bases). Trimming stripped 2 bases from V and 6 bases from J, with 12 bases between. This CDR3 region has 14 residues. Germline V CDR1 and CDR2: WNHNN, SYGVQD (reference sequence).

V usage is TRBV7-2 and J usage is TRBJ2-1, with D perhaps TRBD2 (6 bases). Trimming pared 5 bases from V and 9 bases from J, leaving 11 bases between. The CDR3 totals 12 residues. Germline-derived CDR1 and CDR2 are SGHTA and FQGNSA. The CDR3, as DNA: TGTGCCAGCAGCCGACTAGATTCTGAGCAGTTCTTC. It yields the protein CASSRLDSEQFF.

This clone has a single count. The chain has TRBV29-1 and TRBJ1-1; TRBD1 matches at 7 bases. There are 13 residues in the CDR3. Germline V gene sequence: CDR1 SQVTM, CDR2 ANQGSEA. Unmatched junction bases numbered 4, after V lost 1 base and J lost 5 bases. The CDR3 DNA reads TGCAGCGTTGAAGGACAGGGTAGGACTGAAGCTTTCTTT. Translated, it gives CSVEGQGRTEAFF.

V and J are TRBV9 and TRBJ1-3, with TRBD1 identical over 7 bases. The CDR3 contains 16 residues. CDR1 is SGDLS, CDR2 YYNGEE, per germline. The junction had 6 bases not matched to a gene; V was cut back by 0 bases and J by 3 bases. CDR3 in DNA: TGTGCCAGCAGCGTAGTAGGAGCAGGGGGTGGAAACACCATATATTTT. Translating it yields CASSVVGAGGGNTIYF.

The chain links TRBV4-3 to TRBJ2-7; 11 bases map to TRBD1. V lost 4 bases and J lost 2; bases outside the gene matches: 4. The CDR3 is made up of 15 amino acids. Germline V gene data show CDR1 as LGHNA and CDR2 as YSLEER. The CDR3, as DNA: TGCGCCAGCAGCCCGGGACAGGGGGGGACCTACGAGCAGTACTTC. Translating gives CASSPGQGGTYEQYF.

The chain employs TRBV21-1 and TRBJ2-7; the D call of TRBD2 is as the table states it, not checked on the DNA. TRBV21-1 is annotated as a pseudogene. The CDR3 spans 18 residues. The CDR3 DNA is TGTGCCAGCAGCAAAGGACGCCGGGGTCTGATGTCGAGACACGAGCAGTACTTC. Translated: CASSKGRRGLMSRHEQYF.

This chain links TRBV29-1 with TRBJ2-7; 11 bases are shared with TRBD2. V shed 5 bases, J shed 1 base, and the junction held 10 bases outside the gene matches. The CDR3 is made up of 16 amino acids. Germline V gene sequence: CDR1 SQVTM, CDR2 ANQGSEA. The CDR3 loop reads CSVRWVTSGSSYEQYF. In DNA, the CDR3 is TGCAGCGTTCGATGGGTTACTAGCGGGAGTTCCTACGAGCAGTACTTC.

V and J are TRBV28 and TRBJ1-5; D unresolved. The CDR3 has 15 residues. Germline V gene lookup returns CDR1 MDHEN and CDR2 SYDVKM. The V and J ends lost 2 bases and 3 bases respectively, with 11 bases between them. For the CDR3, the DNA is TGTGCCAGCAGTTTAATCTTCGCAGACAATCAGCCCCAGCATTTT. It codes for CASSLIFADNQPQHF.

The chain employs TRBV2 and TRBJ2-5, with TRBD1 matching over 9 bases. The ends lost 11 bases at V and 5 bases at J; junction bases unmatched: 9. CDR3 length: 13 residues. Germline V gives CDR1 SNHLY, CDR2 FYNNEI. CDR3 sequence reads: CAANRGRSETQYF. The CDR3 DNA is TGTGCCGCAAACAGGGGGCGTTCGGAGACCCAGTACTTC.